These 22 T cell receptor beta chains were all obtained from the same sample, sequenced in a study of T cells after yellow fever vaccination. TCRdb re-analysed the 5' RACE reads in MiXCR, keeping a single row per CDR3 protein. Of 200,000 to 300,000 distinct CDR3 sequences detected, roughly 7.2% appear once; the ten largest clones hold roughly 0.86%. Sequencing used CD4+ T cells sorted from PBMCs, obtained 15 days after the yellow fever booster vaccination. The receptors were gathered from a man in his thirties or forties who received the YFV17D yellow fever vaccine.

V is TRBV7-2 and J is TRBJ2-5; D might be TRBD2 (6 bases). Deletions cut 8 bases from V and 4 bases from J, with 23 bases between. This CDR3 is 16 amino acids long. Germline V lookup: CDR1 SGHTA, CDR2 FQGNSA. As DNA, the CDR3 is TGTGCCAGCGTCCGGGGTGTCGGGGGAGTGCTAGAGACCCAGTACTTC. Translating it yields CASVRGVGGVLETQYF.

This clonotype was seen more than once but under ten times. V gene TRBV10-3 combines with J gene TRBJ2-1, with TRBD2 matching over 8 bases. J gave up 5 bases and V 10 bases, and 7 bases lay outside the gene matches. CDR3 size: 13 residues. Germline CDR1 is ENHRY and CDR2 is SYGVKD. The CDR3 bases are TGTGCCACTTTAGCGGGAACCCACAATGAGCAGTTCTTC. Translated, it gives CATLAGTHNEQFF.

V and J are TRBV20-1 and TRBJ2-2, with D perhaps matching TRBD1 or TRBD2 (5 bases each). The ends were cut back, 1 base at V and 5 bases at J, with 14 bases in the middle. The CDR3 sequence is 15 residues long. Germline V gives CDR1 DFQATT, CDR2 SNEGSKA (reference sequence). The chain's CDR3 is CSARVGVDQTGELFF. CDR3 DNA: TGCAGTGCTAGAGTGGGGGTCGATCAGACCGGGGAGCTGTTTTTT.

With regard to this clonotype: Sequence at one end of the junction differs from germline and may be a read error. This chain links TRBV20-1 with TRBJ1-5; D is uncertain. Germline V gene lookup returns CDR1 DFQATT and CDR2 SNEGSKA (reference sequence). The CDR3 is 15 residues long. The CDR3 nucleotides read TGCAGTGCTAGTAGAGGCCACCAAGGCAATCAGCCCCATCATTTT. This translates into CSASRGHQGNQPHHF.

There are many counts of this clonotype. The chain recombines TRBV3-1 with TRBJ2-7, with 9 nucleotides matching TRBD2. The CDR3 covers 14 residues. V gave up 4 bases and J gave up 4 bases; unmatched junction bases: 5. CDR1 is LGHDT and CDR2 is YNNKEL in the germline V gene (reference sequence). Here the CDR3 reads CASSLFSGSYEQYF. The CDR3 DNA reads as TGTGCCAGCAGCCTGTTTAGCGGGAGTTACGAGCAGTACTTC.

This clonotype has ten or more counts. The rearrangement joins TRBV24-1 to TRBJ2-4, with 9 bases fitting TRBD1. This CDR3 is 15 amino acids long. The V gene end was trimmed by 2 bases and the J gene end by 9 bases; junction bases not matched to a gene: 7. Germline V gene data show CDR1 as KGHDR and CDR2 as SFDVKD. CDR3 bases: TGTGCCACCAGTGATTCGGGACAGGGCGGGTCCATTCAGTACTTC. This translates into CATSDSGQGGSIQYF.

In this sample, this clonotype turned up many times. The J gene is TRBJ2-2, the V gene TRBV7-8; 9 positions agree with TRBD2. Trimming cost V 5 bases and J 2 bases; bases outside gene matches: 9. The CDR3 has 17 amino acids. In germline, CDR1 is SGHVS, CDR2 FQNEAQ. The CDR3 DNA sequence: TGTGCCAGCAGCATCGTGACTAGCGGAGTTAACACCGGGGAGCTGTTTTTT. As protein: CASSIVTSGVNTGELFF.

The chain carries TRBV20-1 and TRBJ1-2, with a weak D call TRBD1 (6 bases). Trimming pared 6 bases from V and 6 bases from J, leaving 20 bases between. Germline V CDR1 and CDR2: DFQATT, SNEGSKA (reference sequence). The CDR3 length is 14 residues. The DNA of the CDR3 is TGCAGTGCCCTCCGGCAAGGGGGGGGCGATGGCTACACCTTC. Protein: CSALRQGGGDGYTF.

This clonotype has only a few counts. V is TRBV6-2 or TRBV6-3 and J is TRBJ1-1; D perhaps matches TRBD1 (5 bases). Germline values: CDR1 MNHEY, CDR2 SVGEGT. V lost 5 bases and J lost 5, with 9 bases in between. The CDR3 loop spans 12 amino acids. The CDR3: CASSTGTTEAFF. The CDR3 DNA reads TGTGCCAGCAGTACAGGCACAACTGAAGCTTTCTTT.

This clonotype came up a few times. V and J are TRBV20-1 and TRBJ2-7, with 7 bases fitting TRBD2. The J segment lost 2 bases and the V segment lost 6 bases, leaving 7 bases of the junction unmatched. This CDR3 comprises 13 residues. CDR1 and CDR2 (germline): DFQATT, SNEGSKA (reference sequence). CDR3 sequence (DNA): TGCAGTGCCACGGGGGGTTTAACCTACGAGCAGTACTTC. It translates to CSATGGLTYEQYF.

This clonotype was recorded a few times. The DNA of the CDR3 is TGTGCCAGCAGCCAAGGGGGGCAGTACAATTCACCCCTCCACTTT. Its translation: CASSQGGQYNSPLHF. V gene TRBV14 combines with J gene TRBJ1-6; tentative D call: TRBD1 (6 bases). The CDR3 has 15 residues. Per germline, CDR1 SGHDN and CDR2 FVKESK. V was pared by 1 base and J by 7 bases, with 11 bases between.

V gene TRBV7-2 combines with J gene TRBJ2-5; TRBD1 or TRBD2 may be the D gene (5 bases each). The CDR3 sequence is 14 residues long. Trimming stripped 7 bases from V and 4 bases from J, with 16 bases between. Germline lookup yields CDR1 SGHTA and CDR2 FQGNSA. This CDR3 is CASTPPGTAETQYF. The CDR3 DNA reads as TGTGCCAGCACCCCCCCCGGGACCGCAGAGACCCAGTACTTC.

This clonotype was counted many times. The rearrangement joins TRBV12-3 or TRBV12-4 to TRBJ2-5; no reliable D call. The CDR3 loop spans 13 amino acids. V gave up 6 bases and J gave up 0 bases, with 8 bases separating them. Here the CDR3 reads CASSVRYQETQYF. CDR3 nucleotides: TGTGCCAGCAGCGTCAGGTACCAAGAGACCCAGTACTTC.

The chain combines TRBV7-6 with TRBJ2-5, with unresolved D. V was clipped by 6 bases and J by 5 bases, with 13 bases between them. The length of the CDR3 is 13 residues. The V gene's germline CDR1 is SGHVS and CDR2 FNYEAQ. The CDR3, as DNA: TGTGCCAGCAGTTCTGTGGGCCCCGAGACCCAGTACTTC. This codes for CASSSVGPETQYF.

This clonotype was counted between two and nine times. V gene TRBV5-1 combines with J gene TRBJ2-7; D might be TRBD2 (6 bases). The germline CDR1 and CDR2 sequences are SGHRS and YFSETQ. V shed 0 bases and J shed 5 bases, with 18 bases lying between them. The CDR3 is 16 amino acids. In DNA form, the CDR3 reads TGCGCCAGCAGCTTGGCCCTTAGCGGATTTCCCAACGAGCAGTACTTC. It translates to CASSLALSGFPNEQYF.

At least ten counts were recorded for this clonotype. The V and J genes are TRBV27 and TRBJ2-2; TRBD2 is a possible D gene (5 bases). The germline gives CDR1 MNHEY, CDR2 SMNVEV (reference sequence). V was cut by 4 bases and J by 5 bases, with 20 bases left in between. This CDR3 comprises 17 residues. CDR3 DNA sequence: TGTGCCAGCAGTTCCCCCTCCCTAGCAGTTAAGACCGGGGAGCTGTTTTTT. It is translated as CASSSPSLAVKTGELFF.

V is TRBV4-3 and J is TRBJ2-1; TRBD2 matches at 7 bases. The V and J ends lost 0 bases and 2 bases, in that order; junction bases with no gene match: 7. The germline CDR1 and CDR2 sequences are LGHNA and YSLEER. The CDR3 runs to 17 residues. The DNA for the CDR3 is TGCGCCAGCAGCCAAGATTGGGAGGGAGAAACCTACAATGAGCAGTTCTTC. Its translation is CASSQDWEGETYNEQFF.

The rearrangement joins TRBV25-1 to TRBJ2-5; perhaps TRBD2 as D (6 bases). Trimming cost V 3 bases and J 3 bases, with 11 bases left between them. CDR1 is MGHDK and CDR2 is SYGVNS in the germline V gene. The CDR3 has 14 residues. This CDR3 is CASSEEGRKETQYF. The DNA of the CDR3 is TGTGCCAGCAGTGAGGAGGGTAGAAAAGAGACCCAGTACTTC.

This clonotype has at least ten counts. The chain uses TRBV5-1 and TRBJ1-6; 8 positions match TRBD1. Germline values: CDR1 SGHRS, CDR2 YFSETQ. The CDR3 runs to 15 residues. Trimming at V came to 4 bases and at J to 5 bases, leaving 5 bases not matched to a gene. The CDR3 spells CASSGQGNNNSPLHF. The CDR3 nucleotides read TGCGCCAGCAGCGGACAGGGAAATAATAATTCACCCCTCCACTTT.

This clonotype was detected only once. This chain joins TRBV11-2 and TRBJ2-1; the match to TRBD2 covers 9 bases. Germline V gene data show CDR1 as SGHAT and CDR2 as FQNNGV. The CDR3 runs to 15 residues. With V trimmed by 0 bases and J by 8 bases, 5 bases remained unmatched. CDR3 protein: CASSLEYSGSDEQFF. The DNA for the CDR3 is TGTGCCAGCAGCTTAGAGTATAGCGGGAGCGATGAGCAGTTCTTC.

Ten or more counts support this clonotype. The chain is built from TRBV7-8 and TRBJ2-3, with a tentative D call TRBD2 (5 bases). CDR3 length: 13 amino acids. Germline V gene data show CDR1 as SGHVS and CDR2 as FQNEAQ. V shed 5 bases and J shed 4 bases, with 10 bases lying between them. CDR3 region: CASSLRTPDTQYF. CDR3 nucleotides: TGTGCCAGCAGCCTTAGGACTCCAGATACGCAGTATTTT. The variable domain in full, completed from reference TRBV7-8 and TRBJ2-3, reads GAGVSQSPRYKVAKRGQDVALRCDPISGHVSLFWYQQALGQGPEFLTYFQNEAQLDKSGLPSDRFFAERPEGSVSTLKIQRTQQEDSAVYLCASSLRTPDTQYFGPGTRLTVL.

This clonotype was found many times. The chain has TRBV25-1 and TRBJ1-2, with a weak D call TRBD1 (5 bases). Germline CDR1 and CDR2: MGHDK and SYGVNS. The CDR3 loop spans 14 amino acids. The ends were cut back, 3 bases at V and 4 bases at J, with 12 bases in the middle. This CDR3 reads CASSDGRGPYGYTF. CDR3 DNA: TGTGCCAGCAGTGACGGAAGGGGACCCTATGGCTACACCTTC.